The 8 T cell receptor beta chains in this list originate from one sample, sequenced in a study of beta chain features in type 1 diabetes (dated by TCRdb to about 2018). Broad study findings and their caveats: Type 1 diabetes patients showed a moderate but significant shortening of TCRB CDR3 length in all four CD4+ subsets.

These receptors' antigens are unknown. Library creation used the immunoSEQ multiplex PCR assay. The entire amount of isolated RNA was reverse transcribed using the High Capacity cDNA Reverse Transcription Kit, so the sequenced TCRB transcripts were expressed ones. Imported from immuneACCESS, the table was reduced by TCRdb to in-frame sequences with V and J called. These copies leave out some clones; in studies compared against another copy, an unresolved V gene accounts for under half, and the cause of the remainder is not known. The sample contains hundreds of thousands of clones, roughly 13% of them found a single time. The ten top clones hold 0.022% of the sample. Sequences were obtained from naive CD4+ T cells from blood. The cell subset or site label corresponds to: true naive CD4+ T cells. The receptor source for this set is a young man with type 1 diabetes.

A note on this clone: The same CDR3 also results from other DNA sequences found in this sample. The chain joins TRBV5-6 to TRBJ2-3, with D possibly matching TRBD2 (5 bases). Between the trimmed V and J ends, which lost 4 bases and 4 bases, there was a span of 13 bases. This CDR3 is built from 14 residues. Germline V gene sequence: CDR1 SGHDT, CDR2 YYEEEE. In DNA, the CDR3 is TGTGCCAGCAGCCCGGGGAGTGGCGCAGATACGCAGTATTTT. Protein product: CASSPGSGADTQYF.

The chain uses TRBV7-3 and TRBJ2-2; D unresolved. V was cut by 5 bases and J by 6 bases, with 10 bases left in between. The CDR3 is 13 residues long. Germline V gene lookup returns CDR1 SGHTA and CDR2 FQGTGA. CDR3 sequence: CASSRPDPGELFF. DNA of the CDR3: TGTGCCAGCAGCCGGCCAGACCCCGGGGAGCTGTTTTTT.

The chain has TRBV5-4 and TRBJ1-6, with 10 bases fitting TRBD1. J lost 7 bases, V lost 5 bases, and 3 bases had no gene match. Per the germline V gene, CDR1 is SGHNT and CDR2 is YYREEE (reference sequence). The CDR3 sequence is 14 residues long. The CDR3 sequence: CASRKGQGNSPLHF. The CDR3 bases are TGTGCCAGCAGAAAGGGACAGGGGAATTCACCCCTCCACTTT. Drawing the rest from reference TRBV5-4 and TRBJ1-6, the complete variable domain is ETGVTQSPTHLIKTRGQQVTLRCSSQSGHNTVSWYQQALGQGPQFIFQYYREEENGRGNFPPRFSGLQFPNYSSELNVNALELDDSALYLCASRKGQGNSPLHFGNGTRLTVT.

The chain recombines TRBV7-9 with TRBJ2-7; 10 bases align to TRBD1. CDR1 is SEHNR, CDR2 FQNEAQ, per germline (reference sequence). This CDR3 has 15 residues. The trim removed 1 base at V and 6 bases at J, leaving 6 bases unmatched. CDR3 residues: CASSLGRTGGPEQYF. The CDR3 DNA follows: TGTGCCAGCAGCTTAGGGCGGACAGGGGGTCCCGAGCAGTACTTC.

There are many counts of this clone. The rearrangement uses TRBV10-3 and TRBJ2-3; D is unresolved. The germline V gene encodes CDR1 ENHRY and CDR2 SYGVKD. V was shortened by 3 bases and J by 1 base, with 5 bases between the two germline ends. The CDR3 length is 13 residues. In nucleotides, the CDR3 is TGTGCCATCAGTGACCGGCGCACAGATACGCAGTATTTT. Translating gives CAISDRRTDTQYF.

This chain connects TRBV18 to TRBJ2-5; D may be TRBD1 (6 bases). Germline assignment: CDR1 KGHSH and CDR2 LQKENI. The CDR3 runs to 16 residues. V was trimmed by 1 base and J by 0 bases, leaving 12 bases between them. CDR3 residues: CASSPQGGRNQETQYF. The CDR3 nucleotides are TGTGCCAGCTCACCACAAGGGGGAAGAAACCAAGAGACCCAGTACTTC.

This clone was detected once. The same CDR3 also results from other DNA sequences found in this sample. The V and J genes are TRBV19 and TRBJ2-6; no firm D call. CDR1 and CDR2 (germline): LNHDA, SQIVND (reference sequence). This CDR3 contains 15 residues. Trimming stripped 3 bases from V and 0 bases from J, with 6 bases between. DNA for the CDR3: TGTGCCAGTAGTATCCTAGGCTCTGGGGCCAACGTCCTGACTTTC. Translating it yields CASSILGSGANVLTF. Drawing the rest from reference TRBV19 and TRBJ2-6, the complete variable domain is DGGITQSPKYLFRKEGQNVTLSCEQNLNHDAMYWYRQDPGQGLRLIYYSQIVNDFQKGDIAEGYSVSREKKESFPLTVTSAQKNPTAFYLCASSILGSGANVLTFGAGSRLTVL.

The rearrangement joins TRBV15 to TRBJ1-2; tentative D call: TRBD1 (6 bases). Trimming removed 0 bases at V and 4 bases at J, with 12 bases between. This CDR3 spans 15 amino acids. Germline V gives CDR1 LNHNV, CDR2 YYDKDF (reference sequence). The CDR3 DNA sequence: TGTGCCACCAGCAGAGAGGACAGACCTCCCTATGGCTACACCTTC. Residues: CATSREDRPPYGYTF.